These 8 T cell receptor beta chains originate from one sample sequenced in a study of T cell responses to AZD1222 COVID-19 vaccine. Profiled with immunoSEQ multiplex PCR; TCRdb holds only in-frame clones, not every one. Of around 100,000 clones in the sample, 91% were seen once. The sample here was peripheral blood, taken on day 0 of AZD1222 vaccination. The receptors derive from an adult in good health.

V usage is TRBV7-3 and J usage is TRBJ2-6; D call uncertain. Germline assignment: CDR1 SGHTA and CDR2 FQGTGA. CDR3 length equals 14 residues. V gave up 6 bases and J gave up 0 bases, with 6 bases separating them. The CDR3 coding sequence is TGTGCCAGCAGGCCAAACTCTGGGGCCAACGTCCTGACTTTC. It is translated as CASRPNSGANVLTF.

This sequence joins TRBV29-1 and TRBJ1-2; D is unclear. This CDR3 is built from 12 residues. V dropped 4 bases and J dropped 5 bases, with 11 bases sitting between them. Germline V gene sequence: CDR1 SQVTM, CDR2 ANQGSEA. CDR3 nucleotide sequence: TGCAGCGTTGTAGGAGGGAGTTATGGCTACACCTTC. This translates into CSVVGGSYGYTF.

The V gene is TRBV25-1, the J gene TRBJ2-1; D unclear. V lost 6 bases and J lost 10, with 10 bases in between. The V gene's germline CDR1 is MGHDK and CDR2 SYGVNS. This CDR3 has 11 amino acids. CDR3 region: CASRAVVEQFF. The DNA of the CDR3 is TGTGCCAGCAGGGCGGTTGTCGAGCAGTTCTTC. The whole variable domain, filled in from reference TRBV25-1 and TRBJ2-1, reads EADIYQTPRYLVIGTGKKITLECSQTMGHDKMYWYQQDPGMELHLIHYSYGVNSTEKGDLSSESTVSRIRTEHFPLTLESARPSHTSQYLCASRAVVEQFFGPGTRLTVL.

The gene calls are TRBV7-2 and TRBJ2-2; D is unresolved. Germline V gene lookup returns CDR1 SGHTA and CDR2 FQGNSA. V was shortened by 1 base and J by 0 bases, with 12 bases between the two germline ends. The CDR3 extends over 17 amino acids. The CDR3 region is CASSLDPDAANTGELFF. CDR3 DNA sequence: TGTGCCAGCAGCTTAGATCCAGATGCCGCGAACACCGGGGAGCTGTTTTTT.

CDR3 amino acids: CASSLAFYRTDTQYF. CDR3 DNA: TGTGCCAGCAGCTTAGCGTTTTATCGCACAGATACGCAGTATTTT. V gene TRBV7-2 combines with J gene TRBJ2-3, with D uncertain. Looked up from germline, CDR1 is SGHTA and CDR2 is FQGNSA. The V gene lost 0 bases and the J gene lost 1 base, with 8 bases spanning the gap. The CDR3 sequence is 15 residues long.

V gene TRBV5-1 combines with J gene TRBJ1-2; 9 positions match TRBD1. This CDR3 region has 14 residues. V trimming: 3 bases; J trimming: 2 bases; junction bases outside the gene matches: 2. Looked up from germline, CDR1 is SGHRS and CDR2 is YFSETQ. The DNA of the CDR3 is TGCGCCAGCAGCTCGGGGACAGGGAACTATGGCTACACCTTC. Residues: CASSSGTGNYGYTF. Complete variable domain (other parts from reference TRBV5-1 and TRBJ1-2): KAGVTQTPRYLIKTRGQQVTLSCSPISGHRSVSWYQQTPGQGLQFLFEYFSETQRNKGNFPGRFSGRQFSNSRSEMNVSTLELGDSALYLCASSSGTGNYGYTFGSGTRLTVV.

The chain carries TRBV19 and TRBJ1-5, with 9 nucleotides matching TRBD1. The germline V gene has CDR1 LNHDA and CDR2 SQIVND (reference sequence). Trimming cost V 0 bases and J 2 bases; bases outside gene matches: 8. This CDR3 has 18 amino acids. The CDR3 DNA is TGTGCCAGTAGTATAGATTTGAGGGACAGGGTGCGCAATCAGCCCCAGCATTTT. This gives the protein CASSIDLRDRVRNQPQHF.

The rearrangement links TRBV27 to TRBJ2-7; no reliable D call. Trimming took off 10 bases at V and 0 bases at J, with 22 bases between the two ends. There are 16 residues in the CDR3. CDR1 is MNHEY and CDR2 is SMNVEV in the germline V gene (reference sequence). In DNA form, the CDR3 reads TGTGCCACTCAGGTGAAAGGAACGTTGGCCTCCTACGAGCAGTACTTC. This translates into CATQVKGTLASYEQYF.